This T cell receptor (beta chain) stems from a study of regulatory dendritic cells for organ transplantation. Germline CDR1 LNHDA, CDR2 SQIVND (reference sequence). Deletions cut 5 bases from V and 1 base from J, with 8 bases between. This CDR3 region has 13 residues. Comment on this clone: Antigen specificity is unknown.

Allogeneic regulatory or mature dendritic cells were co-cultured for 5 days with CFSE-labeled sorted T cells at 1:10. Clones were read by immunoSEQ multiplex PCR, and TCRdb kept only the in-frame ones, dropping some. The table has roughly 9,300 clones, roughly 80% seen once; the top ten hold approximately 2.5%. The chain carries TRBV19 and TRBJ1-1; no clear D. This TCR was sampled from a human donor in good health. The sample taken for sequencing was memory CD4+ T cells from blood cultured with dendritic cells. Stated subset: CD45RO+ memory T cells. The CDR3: CASSPRANTEAFF. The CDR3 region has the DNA TGTGCCAGTAGTCCCCGGGCGAACACTGAAGCTTTCTTT.